The rows below give T cell receptor beta chains drawn from one sample of a study of blood T cell repertoires in COVID-19. Sequencing was performed with immunoSEQ multiplex PCR; in TCRdb, only in-frame clones are kept and a portion is missing. The sample has 150,000 to 200,000 clones, just under 85% seen once. Sequencing was done on a sample of peripheral blood. The receptors here all came from an elderly woman with COVID-19, enrolled during active disease. Each CDR3 is given with its conserved first and last residue.

TRBV4-1 | CASSQEVGFATNEKLFF
TRBV7-9 | CASSPRQGYYGYTF
TRBV19 | CASRDVAGNTIYF
TRBV5-4 | CASSPVGGSKETQYF
TRBV6-5 | CASSYGGSSGYEQYF
TRBV5-1 | CASSLGLAGAYEQYF
TRBV7-2 | CASSKDRVNEQFF
TRBV4-1 | CASSQDFAVADSYEQYF
TRBV30 | CAWSVKGLAGGRWSTDTQYF
TRBV4-3 | CASSLGTGAPYEQYF
TRBV2 | CAGGGTSGKETQYF
TRBV7-3 | CASSQEITDTQYF
TRBV29-1 | CSVEGQPGTDYNEQFF
TRBV7-2 | CASSWGLADSYEQYF